This T cell receptor (beta chain) was found in a study of graft-versus-host responses after intestinal transplantation. Regarding the study as a whole: Allografts of one patient group, those with graft-donor T cell macrochimerism, had high graft-versus-host to host-versus-graft clonal ratios.

The CDR3 length is 13 residues. V was pared by 4 bases and J by 4 bases, with 9 bases between. Germline V lookup: CDR1 SGHRS, CDR2 YFSETQ. Intraepithelial and lamina propria lymphocytes were isolated from graft specimens. Of note for this clone: The antigen is not known.

Here immunoSEQ multiplex PCR was the method, and the copy in TCRdb shows in-frame clones only, minus some. The data contain tens of thousands of clones, about 89% of them singletons. This chain uses TRBV5-1 with TRBJ1-3; D ambiguous. The material was ileum tissue, obtained 350 to 400 days after transplant. This clonotype was sampled from a human patient who received an intestinal transplant, so some T cells may come from the graft donor. CDR3 DNA sequence: TGCGCCAGCAGCGAGGGCCTCGGAAACACCATATATTTT. Its protein product is CASSEGLGNTIYF.